The 15 T cell receptor beta chains below come from one sample, sequenced in a study of T-cell memory formation after mild COVID-19. MiXCR, run by TCRdb on the 5' RACE reads, gives a single entry per CDR3 protein. Of roughly 600,000 distinct CDR3 sequences in the sample, roughly 18% were seen once. The sample comprised PBMCs or a T cell subset sorted from them (not recorded which). All receptors come from an adult woman who had mild COVID-19 (a few samples of this study predate the infection). Cell type and time point are not known.

Remarks on this clonotype: A read error may account for a junction end that differs from germline. This chain links TRBV12-3 or TRBV12-4 with TRBJ1-2, with D maybe TRBD1 (5 bases). The CDR3 has 12 amino acids. Here the CDR3 DNA reads TGTGCCAGCAGTTTTGGTTTTTTGGGACCGAACTTC. It is translated as CASSFGFLGPNF.

The chain combines TRBV7-9 with TRBJ1-2; 7 bases are a match to TRBD1. This CDR3 comprises 13 residues. Losses at the gene ends were 5 bases for V and 4 bases for J; bases not matched to a gene: 4. Germline CDR1 is SEHNR and CDR2 is FQNEAQ (reference sequence). DNA of the CDR3: TGTGCCAGCAGCCGACCAGGGGGCTATGGCTACACCTTC. It encodes CASSRPGGYGYTF.

This clonotype came up a few times. The chain joins TRBV4-3 to TRBJ2-1; TRBD2 is a possible D gene (6 bases). Trimming cost V 4 bases and J 7 bases, with 14 bases left between them. Germline loops: CDR1 LGHNA, CDR2 YSLEER. The CDR3 covers 14 residues. This CDR3 reads CASSPGLTLNEQFF. CDR3 nucleotides: TGCGCCAGCAGCCCGGGACTCACTCTAAATGAGCAGTTCTTC.

This clonotype has only a few counts. This chain links TRBV5-8 with TRBJ2-2; D perhaps matches TRBD2 (6 bases). The V gene lost 2 bases and the J gene lost 6 bases, with 14 bases spanning the gap. Germline lookup yields CDR1 SGHTS and CDR2 YDEGEE. The CDR3 has 15 residues. The chain's CDR3 is CASSLAPSSAGELFF. The CDR3 region has the DNA TGTGCCAGCAGCTTAGCCCCCTCTAGCGCCGGGGAGCTGTTTTTT. The whole variable domain, filled in from reference TRBV5-8 and TRBJ2-2, reads EAGVTQSPTHLIKTRGQQATLRCSPISGHTSVYWYQQALGLGLQFLLWYDEGEERNRGNFPPRFSGRQFPNYSSELNVNALELEDSALYLCASSLAPSSAGELFFGEGSRLTVL.

V usage is TRBV11-2 and J usage is TRBJ2-1; TRBD2 aligns across 10 bases. The CDR3 has 18 amino acids. V lost 0 bases and J lost 4; bases outside the gene matches: 9. The V gene's germline CDR1 is SGHAT and CDR2 FQNNGV. The DNA for the CDR3 is TGTGCCAGCAGCTTAGAAGATCTAGCGGGGGCCTCTTACAATGAGCAGTTCTTC. Translating gives CASSLEDLAGASYNEQFF.

The rearrangement joins TRBV12-3 or TRBV12-4 to TRBJ2-3, with 7 bases matching TRBD1. The CDR3 runs 15 residues. J lost 3 bases, V lost 6 bases, and 9 bases had no gene match. Here the CDR3 reads CASSQDRLGTDTQYF. The CDR3 DNA follows: TGTGCCAGCAGCCAGGACAGGCTGGGGACAGATACGCAGTATTTT.

This clonotype was picked up a small number of times. J is TRBJ2-7 and V is TRBV12-3 or TRBV12-4; a possible D gene is TRBD1 (5 bases). Trimming stripped 2 bases from V and 3 bases from J, with 11 bases between. CDR3 length: 14 residues. The CDR3 sequence is CASSLRQGIYEQYF. CDR3 nucleotide sequence: TGTGCCAGCAGTTTAAGGCAGGGTATCTACGAGCAGTACTTC.

The chain recombines TRBV5-6 with TRBJ1-1; TRBD1 is a possible D gene (5 bases). Trimming removed 4 bases at V and 3 bases at J, with 16 bases between. CDR1 is SGHDT, CDR2 YYEEEE, per germline. The CDR3 spans 15 residues. This CDR3 reads CASSLDSSHDTEAFF. The CDR3 DNA sequence: TGTGCCAGCAGCCTCGACAGTTCGCATGACACTGAAGCTTTCTTT.

The chain has TRBV20-1 and TRBJ2-1, with D possibly matching TRBD2 (6 bases). There are 15 residues in the CDR3. CDR1 is DFQATT and CDR2 is SNEGSKA in the germline V gene (reference sequence). V was pared by 6 bases and J by 6 bases, with 21 bases between. The CDR3: CSAAQGREMGNEQFF. For the CDR3, the DNA is TGCAGTGCGGCCCAGGGACGGGAGATGGGCAATGAGCAGTTCTTC.

V usage is TRBV2 and J usage is TRBJ1-5; D ambiguous. Germline V gene lookup returns CDR1 SNHLY and CDR2 FYNNEI. The CDR3 consists of 14 residues. The germline V and J ends were trimmed by 2 bases and 8 bases, with 13 bases remaining between them. The CDR3 reads CASSERGTYEPQHF. For the CDR3, the DNA is TGTGCCAGCAGTGAAAGAGGCACGTATGAGCCCCAGCATTTT.

A few counts support this clonotype. This chain links TRBV12-3 or TRBV12-4 with TRBJ1-3; 9 nucleotides line up with TRBD1. CDR3 size: 18 residues. The V and J ends lost 1 base and 4 bases, in that order; junction bases with no gene match: 11. This CDR3 is CASSLVAPPGQGGNTIYF. The CDR3 DNA sequence: TGTGCCAGCAGTTTAGTCGCCCCTCCGGGACAGGGAGGAAACACCATATATTTT.

This clonotype was seen a handful of times. The rearrangement links TRBV6-6 to TRBJ2-7, with 7 positions matching TRBD1. Germline CDR1 and CDR2: MNHNY and SVGAGI (reference sequence). The CDR3 has 14 amino acids. V shed 0 bases and J 3 bases; nucleotides not matched to a gene: 2. The CDR3 loop is CASSYSGTDYEQYF. The CDR3, as DNA: TGTGCCAGCAGTTACTCCGGGACAGACTACGAGCAGTACTTC.

There are a few counts of this clonotype. J is TRBJ1-2 and V is TRBV7-9, with 8 bases identical to TRBD1. The CDR3 has 14 residues. Germline loops: CDR1 SEHNR, CDR2 FQNEAQ (reference sequence). V was clipped by 3 bases and J by 3 bases; unmatched bases: 3. CDR3 DNA sequence: TGTGCCAGCAGCTTGGGACAGGAGGACTATGGCTACACCTTC. Translated, it gives CASSLGQEDYGYTF.

The chain carries TRBV9 and TRBJ2-1; 12 bases line up with TRBD2. V shed 0 bases, J shed 10 bases, and the junction held 8 bases outside the gene matches. The CDR3 covers 16 residues. In germline, CDR1 is SGDLS, CDR2 YYNGEE. The CDR3 DNA reads as TGTGCCAGCAGCGTAGCTTCTAGCGGGGGGGCGTACGAGCAGTTCTTC. As protein: CASSVASSGGAYEQFF.

In this sample, this clonotype turned up a few times. The chain carries TRBV7-6 and TRBJ2-2; TRBD1 matches at 8 bases. Germline trimming cut 7 bases from V and 4 bases from J; bases unmatched to any gene: 5. Germline V gene data show CDR1 as SGHVS and CDR2 as FNYEAQ. The CDR3 spans 14 residues. CDR3 in amino acids: CASNKQGGTGELFF. CDR3 sequence (DNA): TGTGCCAGCAACAAACAGGGGGGCACCGGGGAGCTGTTTTTT.